The sequence of this T cell receptor (beta chain) was determined in a study of siplizumab effects on memory and regulatory T cells (dated by TCRdb to the late 2010s). A note on the overall study: The study examined how the anti-CD2 antibody siplizumab affects alloreactive T-cell subsets in allogeneic mixed lymphocyte reactions built from human PBMCs.

V is trimmed back by 3 bases and J by 5 bases, and the junction contains 8 bases that no gene match accounts for. Including the terminal cysteine and phenylalanine, the CDR3 comprises 15 residues. Only the CDR3 part of the read is kept: 45 bases, read in frame from the first base. Looking up the germline V gene yields CDR1 KGHSH and CDR2 LQKENI. As to this clone: This clone's antigen is unknown. No qualities accompany the bases; no much larger clone lies one base away.

Receptor libraries were prepared by the immunoSEQ multiplex PCR assay. Each sample had about 10^5 TCR templates assayed by the deep sequencing platform. Genomic DNA extracted from sorted T cells was used for TCRbeta CDR3 sequencing. The authors' pipeline ran thus. Clonal analysis of TCRbeta CDR3 data was done in the R programming language. Alloreactive CD4+ and CD8+ clones were defined by comparing unstimulated samples with post-reaction CFSE-low samples. By matching sequences to the repertoires of sorted unstimulated Treg and non-Treg cells, each alloreactive CD4+ clone was assigned a regulatory or non-regulatory origin. Entries here come from immuneACCESS through TCRdb and include only in-frame sequences with V and J called. Some clones fail to appear in such tables; in the studies checked, an unresolved V gene covers under half of the shortfall, and the cause of the remainder is unknown. The DNA was the basis for D and trimming; V, J and clone size are from that table. For this sample there are some 100,000 clones; around 90% appear just once. The ten largest account for 0.6% to 0.8% of the sample.

Sorted unstimulated T cells, along with proliferating T cells recovered from mixed lymphocyte reactions, underwent TCRbeta CDR3 sequencing. Fresh whole blood from around 11 HLA-typed healthy donors was used to isolate PBMCs. To map where alloreactive clones came from, CD4+ regulatory T cells in the unstimulated state were FACS-sorted. Study-level results and caveats: Whether proliferating Tregs from siplizumab cultures were suppressive was not functionally confirmed. The cumulative frequency of alloreactive sequences traceable to unstimulated CD4+ memory T cells was significantly reduced by siplizumab. Roughly 75-95% of proliferating CD4+ or CD8+ clones could not be assigned a naive or memory phenotype. Sequences below about 10^-5 frequency were poorly captured, so only a minor fraction of alloreactive clones could be mapped to unstimulated subsets. Of the alloreactive CD4+ clones that could be mapped, the Treg-derived share averaged around 64% with siplizumab compared with 25% to 30% in control reactions. Compared with memory T cells, unstimulated naive T cells appeared more diverse, and naive cells seemed to make a substantial contribution to the alloresponse.

This sequence originates from a human donor in good health. The receptor chain draws on TRBV18 and TRBJ2-5; 8 bases in between match TRBD2. Specimen: Tregs sorted from blood. The CDR3 protein: CASSPQRGIVETQYF. The DNA sequence reads TGTGCCAGCTCACCCCAGCGGGGGATAGTGGAGACCCAGTACTTC.